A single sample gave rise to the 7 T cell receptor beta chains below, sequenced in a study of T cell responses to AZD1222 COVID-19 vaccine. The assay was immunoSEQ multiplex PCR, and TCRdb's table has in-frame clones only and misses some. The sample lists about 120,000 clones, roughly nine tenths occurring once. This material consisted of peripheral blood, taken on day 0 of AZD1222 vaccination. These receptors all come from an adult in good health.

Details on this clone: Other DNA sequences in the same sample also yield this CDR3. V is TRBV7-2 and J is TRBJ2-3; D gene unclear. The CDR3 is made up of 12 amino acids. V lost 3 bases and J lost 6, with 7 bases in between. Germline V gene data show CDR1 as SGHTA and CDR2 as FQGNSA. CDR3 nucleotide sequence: TGTGCCAGCAGCTTCCTCAGGGATACGCAGTATTTT. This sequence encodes CASSFLRDTQYF. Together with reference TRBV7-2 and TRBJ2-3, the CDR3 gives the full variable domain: GAGVSQSPSNKVTEKGKDVELRCDPISGHTALYWYRQSLGQGLEFLIYFQGNSAPDKSGLPSDRFSAERTGGSVSTLTIQRTQQEDSAVYLCASSFLRDTQYFGPGTRLTVL.

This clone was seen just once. CDR3 amino acids: CASSTDRRRDYGYTF. The CDR3 nucleotides are TGTGCCAGCAGCACGGACAGGCGCCGGGACTATGGCTACACCTTC. The chain recombines TRBV7-9 with TRBJ1-2; 7 positions match TRBD1. Per germline, CDR1 SEHNR and CDR2 FQNEAQ (reference sequence). This CDR3 comprises 15 residues. V lost 5 bases and J lost 3; bases outside the gene matches: 9.

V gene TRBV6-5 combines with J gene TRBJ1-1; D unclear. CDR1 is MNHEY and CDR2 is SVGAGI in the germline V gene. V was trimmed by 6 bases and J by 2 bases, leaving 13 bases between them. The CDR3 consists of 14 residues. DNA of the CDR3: TGTGCCAGCAGAGCTAATTGGGTTAACACTGAAGCTTTCTTT. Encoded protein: CASRANWVNTEAFF.

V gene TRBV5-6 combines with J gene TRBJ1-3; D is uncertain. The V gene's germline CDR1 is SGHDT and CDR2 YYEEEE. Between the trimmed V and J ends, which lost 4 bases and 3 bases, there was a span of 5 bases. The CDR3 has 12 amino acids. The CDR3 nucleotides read TGTGCCAGCAGCGTATATGGAAACACCATATATTTT. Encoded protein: CASSVYGNTIYF.

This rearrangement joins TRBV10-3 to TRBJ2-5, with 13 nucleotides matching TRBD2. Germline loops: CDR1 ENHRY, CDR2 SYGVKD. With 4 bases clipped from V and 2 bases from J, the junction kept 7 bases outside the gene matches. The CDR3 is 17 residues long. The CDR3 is CAISGTSGRVGQETQYF. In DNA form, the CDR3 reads TGTGCCATCAGTGGAACTAGCGGGAGGGTGGGGCAAGAGACCCAGTACTTC.

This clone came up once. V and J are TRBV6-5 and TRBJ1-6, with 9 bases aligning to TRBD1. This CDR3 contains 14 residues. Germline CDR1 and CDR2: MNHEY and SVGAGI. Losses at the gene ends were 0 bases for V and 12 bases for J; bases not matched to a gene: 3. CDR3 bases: TGTGCCAGCAGTTACTCGAGGGACAGGGAACCCCTCCACTTT. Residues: CASSYSRDREPLHF.

CDR3 protein: CASSWGTGVVANEKLFF. The CDR3 region has the DNA TGTGCCAGTAGTTGGGGGACAGGGGTTGTTGCTAATGAAAAACTGTTTTTT. This sequence joins TRBV19 and TRBJ1-4; 10 bases are shared with TRBD1. The CDR3 extends over 17 amino acids. Trimming removed 5 bases from V and 3 bases from J; junction bases left unmatched: 9. Per germline, CDR1 LNHDA and CDR2 SQIVND (reference sequence).